This T cell receptor (beta chain) is from a study of T cell responses to AZD1222 COVID-19 vaccine. The study, taken as a whole, reports: It was only after the peak T cell response that any repertoires were sampled. It was only a handful of AZD1222 recipients who were seropositive at baseline. With two AZD1222 doses given, Spike-specific TCR breadth and depth both rose.

In the case of this clone: Its antigen is not known.

The CDR3 runs 13 residues. Trimming removed 4 bases at V and 1 base at J, with 7 bases between. CDR1 SGHTA and CDR2 FQGTGA come from the germline V gene. Assay: immunoSEQ multiplex PCR; the TCRdb copy retains only in-frame clones and omits some. The table shows 90,000 to 140,000 clones, with around nine tenths occurring only once. The gene calls are TRBV7-3 and TRBJ1-1; D not resolved. The sequence was obtained from an adult in good health. Sample: peripheral blood, taken on day 0 of AZD1222 vaccination. The CDR3 reads CASSYGTNTEAFF. The CDR3 nucleotides are TGTGCCAGCAGCTATGGAACGAACACTGAAGCTTTCTTT.